One sample yielded the 32 T cell receptor beta chains listed below, sequenced in a study of technical replicates of blood from a handful of donors. Profiling relied on immunoSEQ multiplex PCR, and the TCRdb table lists in-frame clones only, not all of them. The sample holds about 70,000 clones, roughly 96% seen once. Specimen: T cells isolated from PBMCs. These receptors all come from a human donor in good health.

The rearrangement uses TRBV30 and TRBJ2-7; TRBD1 matches 9 bases. CDR3 size: 15 residues. Trimming at V came to 5 bases and at J to 5 bases, leaving 13 bases not matched to a gene. The germline V gene encodes CDR1 GTSNPN and CDR2 SVGIG (reference sequence). CDR3 sequence: CAWARTGGGRNEQYF. The CDR3 region has the DNA TGTGCCTGGGCCAGAACAGGGGGCGGGCGTAACGAGCAGTACTTC.

This chain uses TRBV10-3 with TRBJ2-3, with a weak D call TRBD2 (7 bases). Germline V lookup: CDR1 ENHRY, CDR2 SYGVKD. This CDR3 contains 13 residues. Trimming shortened V by 9 bases and J by 0 bases, and 10 bases separated the two germline ends. CDR3 loop: CAIRGGSTDTQYF. For the CDR3, the DNA is TGTGCCATAAGGGGGGGAAGCACAGATACGCAGTATTTT.

The V gene is TRBV5-1, the J gene TRBJ1-1, with 7 bases identical to TRBD1. Trimming at V came to 3 bases and at J to 6 bases, leaving 5 bases not matched to a gene. This CDR3 has 13 amino acids. Germline V gene lookup returns CDR1 SGHRS and CDR2 YFSETQ. The CDR3 DNA is TGCGCCAGCAGCTCGGACAGGAGGGCTGAAGCTTTCTTT. As protein: CASSSDRRAEAFF.

J is TRBJ1-5 and V is TRBV7-9; D is unresolved. Trimming pared 5 bases from V and 5 bases from J, leaving 10 bases between. The CDR3 consists of 13 residues. CDR1 and CDR2 (germline): SEHNR, FQNEAQ (reference sequence). The CDR3 nucleotides are TGTGCCAGCAGCCCTACGAGCGATCAGCCCCAGCATTTT. Translated: CASSPTSDQPQHF.

The rearrangement joins TRBV12-5 to TRBJ1-2; D uncertain. Per the germline V gene, CDR1 is LGHNT and CDR2 is FRNRAP. Trimming pared 8 bases from V and 7 bases from J, leaving 14 bases between. The CDR3 has 12 amino acids. For the CDR3, the DNA is TGTGCTAGTTCAGACTTCCCTTCTGGCTACACCTTC. Translated: CASSDFPSGYTF.

The CDR3 DNA reads as TGCGCCAGCACCTGGCGGGGGGCGGGCACTGAAGCTTTCTTT. Its translation is CASTWRGAGTEAFF. This chain connects TRBV5-1 to TRBJ1-1; maybe TRBD1 (6 bases). Germline V gives CDR1 SGHRS, CDR2 YFSETQ. With 6 bases removed from V and 4 bases from J, the gap between germline ends came to 16 bases. The CDR3 has 14 residues. Drawing the rest from reference TRBV5-1 and TRBJ1-1, the complete variable domain is KAGVTQTPRYLIKTRGQQVTLSCSPISGHRSVSWYQQTPGQGLQFLFEYFSETQRNKGNFPGRFSGRQFSNSRSEMNVSTLELGDSALYLCASTWRGAGTEAFFGQGTRLTVV.

This chain connects TRBV11-3 to TRBJ2-7, with 10 bases aligning to TRBD2. Unmatched junction bases numbered 5, after V lost 5 bases and J lost 1 base. The germline V gene has CDR1 SGHNT and CDR2 YENEEA. The CDR3 is 15 amino acids. The CDR3 sequence is CASSQTSGASYEQYF. CDR3 DNA sequence: TGTGCCAGCAGCCAAACTAGCGGGGCATCCTACGAGCAGTACTTC.

The chain uses TRBV14 and TRBJ1-2; weak D call: TRBD1 (6 bases). This CDR3 has 15 amino acids. The germline V and J ends were trimmed by 4 bases and 4 bases, with 16 bases remaining between them. Per the germline V gene, CDR1 is SGHDN and CDR2 is FVKESK. In DNA form, the CDR3 reads TGTGCCAGCAGCCTCGACAGGCGCCAGGCCTATGGCTACACCTTC. Its translation: CASSLDRRQAYGYTF.

The chain couples TRBV27 to TRBJ2-7; 7 nucleotides line up with TRBD2. The CDR3 runs 13 residues. The germline V gene encodes CDR1 MNHEY and CDR2 SMNVEV (reference sequence). The V and J ends lost 6 bases and 2 bases, in that order; junction bases with no gene match: 4. CDR3 amino acids: CASRSGEPYEQYF. In DNA form, the CDR3 reads TGTGCCAGCAGAAGCGGGGAACCCTACGAGCAGTACTTC.

The chain carries TRBV6-6 and TRBJ1-5; 11 positions agree with TRBD1. The germline V gene has CDR1 MNHNY and CDR2 SVGAGI (reference sequence). The junction had 6 bases not matched to a gene; V was cut back by 7 bases and J by 4 bases. CDR3 length: 15 residues. The CDR3 region is CASTSGTGGNQPQHF. The CDR3 region has the DNA TGTGCCAGCACCTCAGGGACAGGGGGAAATCAGCCCCAGCATTTT.

A single count supports this clone. V is TRBV7-3 and J is TRBJ1-1; possibly TRBD1 for D (6 bases). Germline V CDR1 and CDR2: SGHTA, FQGTGA. V gave up 2 bases and J gave up 2 bases, with 12 bases separating them. The CDR3 runs 15 residues. The CDR3 nucleotides are TGTGCCAGCAGCTTATATAGGGGGGGAAACACTGAAGCTTTCTTT. This encodes CASSLYRGGNTEAFF.

The gene calls are TRBV5-1 and TRBJ2-2, with D possibly matching TRBD1 (5 bases). Trimming left V 4 bases short and J 2 bases short, with 15 bases between. The CDR3 covers 16 residues. Germline CDR1 is SGHRS and CDR2 is YFSETQ. In DNA, the CDR3 is TGCGCCAGCAGCCAAATAGGGGTAAAAAACACCGGGGAGCTGTTTTTT. Protein product: CASSQIGVKNTGELFF.

This rearrangement joins TRBV11-2 to TRBJ1-3, with 8 bases lining up with TRBD1. V shed 5 bases, J shed 4 bases, and the junction held 16 bases outside the gene matches. From germline, CDR1 is SGHAT and CDR2 FQNNGV. The CDR3 sequence is 18 residues long. The CDR3 here is CASSPKGDRGWDGNTIYF. The DNA of the CDR3 is TGTGCCAGCAGCCCGAAGGGCGACAGGGGTTGGGACGGAAACACCATATATTTT.

The V call is TRBV4-2, the J call TRBJ1-5; 9 positions match TRBD1. After removal of 0 bases from V and 7 bases from J, the junction contained 7 bases not matched to a gene. From germline, CDR1 is LGHNA and CDR2 YNFKEQ. This CDR3 spans 16 amino acids. The CDR3 bases are TGTGCCAGCAGCCAAGAGGTGGGACAGGGTTACCAGCCCCAGCATTTT. Protein sequence: CASSQEVGQGYQPQHF.

A single count supports this clone. V and J are TRBV30 and TRBJ1-1; TRBD1 matches 9 bases. Trimming removed 3 bases from V and 6 bases from J; junction bases left unmatched: 8. Per the germline V gene, CDR1 is GTSNPN and CDR2 is SVGIG (reference sequence). The CDR3 has 14 amino acids. The CDR3 DNA reads as TGTGCCTGGAGCGCACAGGGGGCGGGGGCTGAAGCTTTCTTT. Translation: CAWSAQGAGAEAFF.

The chain couples TRBV4-1 to TRBJ2-7, with D possibly matching TRBD2 (6 bases). CDR1 is MGHRA and CDR2 is YSYEKL in the germline V gene. Trimming cost V 2 bases and J 6 bases, with 14 bases left between them. The length of the CDR3 is 14 residues. CDR3 sequence reads: CASSQTSLEGEQYF. CDR3 nucleotide sequence: TGCGCCAGCAGCCAAACTAGCTTAGAGGGCGAGCAGTACTTC.

The rearrangement joins TRBV4-2 to TRBJ2-1, with 9 bases that match TRBD2. Losses at the gene ends were 1 base for V and 8 bases for J; bases not matched to a gene: 6. Germline CDR1 is LGHNA and CDR2 is YNFKEQ. CDR3 length: 15 residues. CDR3 in DNA: TGTGCCAGCAGCCAAGTGAGCGGGGGGAGAGATGAGCAGTTCTTC. This translates into CASSQVSGGRDEQFF.

The table lists this clone with a count of one. V is TRBV5-1 and J is TRBJ2-2, with 7 bases aligning to TRBD2. The CDR3 has 16 amino acids. Germline CDR1 is SGHRS and CDR2 is YFSETQ. V shed 8 bases, J shed 4 bases, and the junction held 14 bases outside the gene matches. The chain's CDR3 is CASGGFDGGITGELFF. DNA of the CDR3: TGCGCCAGTGGCGGATTTGACGGGGGGATCACCGGGGAGCTGTTTTTT. The full variable domain, rest sourced from reference TRBV5-1 and TRBJ2-2, is KAGVTQTPRYLIKTRGQQVTLSCSPISGHRSVSWYQQTPGQGLQFLFEYFSETQRNKGNFPGRFSGRQFSNSRSEMNVSTLELGDSALYLCASGGFDGGITGELFFGEGSRLTVL.

This chain links TRBV6-6 with TRBJ2-1; D not resolved. CDR3 size: 16 residues. V was cut by 6 bases and J by 7 bases, with 22 bases left in between. CDR1 and CDR2 from the germline V gene are MNHNY and SVGAGI (reference sequence). CDR3 region: CASSNLPLEVLNEQFF. The CDR3, as DNA: TGTGCCAGCAGCAACCTCCCGCTAGAGGTGTTGAATGAGCAGTTCTTC.

The V gene is TRBV6-6, the J gene TRBJ2-7; the match to TRBD1 covers 9 bases. CDR1 MNHNY and CDR2 SVGAGI come from the germline V gene (reference sequence). The junction had 6 bases not matched to a gene; V was cut back by 5 bases and J by 4 bases. The CDR3 runs to 14 residues. For the CDR3, the DNA is TGTGCCAGCAGTGGGACAGGGAGTGGTTACGAGCAGTACTTC. Its protein product is CASSGTGSGYEQYF.

This chain links TRBV6-5 with TRBJ2-1; tentatively, D is TRBD1 (6 bases). The CDR3 runs to 14 residues. Between the trimmed V and J ends, which lost 4 bases and 3 bases, there was a span of 10 bases. Germline CDR1 MNHEY, CDR2 SVGAGI. CDR3 protein: CASSSQGFYNEQFF. The DNA of the CDR3 is TGTGCCAGCAGTTCACAGGGCTTCTACAATGAGCAGTTCTTC.

The CDR3 coding sequence is TGTGCCACCTCCAAGGGAGCCCCGATCACAGATACGCAGTATTTT. It yields the protein CATSKGAPITDTQYF. The V gene is TRBV5-4, the J gene TRBJ2-3, with D possibly TRBD2 on 5 matching bases. The CDR3 is 15 amino acids. Between the trimmed V and J ends, which lost 9 bases and 2 bases, there was a span of 19 bases. Germline V gene data show CDR1 as SGHNT and CDR2 as YYREEE (reference sequence).

The CDR3 here is CAISELREAGYTF. CDR3 nucleotide sequence: TGTGCCATCAGTGAGTTGAGGGAGGCTGGCTACACCTTC. This sequence joins TRBV10-3 and TRBJ1-2; D not certain. Per the germline V gene, CDR1 is ENHRY and CDR2 is SYGVKD. The CDR3 loop spans 13 amino acids. V lost 1 base to trimming and J lost 7 bases, with 10 bases between them.

V usage is TRBV7-2 and J usage is TRBJ2-7, with a tentative D call TRBD2 (5 bases). Germline CDR1 and CDR2: SGHTA and FQGNSA. V lost 10 bases and J 3 bases, leaving 22 bases between the germline ends. The CDR3 runs to 15 residues. DNA of the CDR3: TGTGCCACCAGACCTAAAGGACTTTTGCTCTACGAGCAGTACTTC. Translating it yields CATRPKGLLLYEQYF.

The CDR3 DNA follows: TGTGCCAGCAGGATGACGACACTCCGGGACAGTCACTACAATGAGCAGTTCTTC. It encodes CASRMTTLRDSHYNEQFF. The chain is built from TRBV2 and TRBJ2-1, with TRBD1 matching 7 bases. Trimming cost V 6 bases and J 3 bases; bases outside gene matches: 17. From germline, CDR1 is SNHLY and CDR2 FYNNEI. The CDR3 covers 18 residues.

The chain joins TRBV7-2 to TRBJ2-7, with TRBD2 identical over 12 bases. Germline V CDR1 and CDR2: SGHTA, FQGNSA. Losses at the gene ends were 0 bases for V and 4 bases for J; bases not matched to a gene: 4. The CDR3 spans 16 residues. The DNA of the CDR3 is TGTGCCAGCAGCTTAGCAGGACTAGCGGGACCTTACGAGCAGTACTTC. It specifies CASSLAGLAGPYEQYF.

The chain employs TRBV19 and TRBJ2-7; 7 bases fit TRBD1. Germline trimming cut 5 bases from V and 6 bases from J; bases unmatched to any gene: 10. CDR3 length: 14 amino acids. CDR1 is LNHDA and CDR2 is SQIVND in the germline V gene (reference sequence). The CDR3 nucleotides read TGTGCCAGTAGTTACGGGACAGCATTCGGCGAGCAGTACTTC. Translation: CASSYGTAFGEQYF.

CDR3 DNA: TGTGCCAGCAGTCCCTCCGGAGGGTACCCCTACGAGCAGTACTTC. Residues: CASSPSGGYPYEQYF. The genes are TRBV28 and TRBJ2-7, with D tentatively TRBD2 (6 bases). CDR3 size: 15 residues. Germline CDR1 and CDR2: MDHEN and SYDVKM. V lost 5 bases, J lost 2 bases, and 16 bases lay in between. Full variable domain (missing parts from reference TRBV28 and TRBJ2-7): DVKVTQSSRYLVKRTGEKVFLECVQDMDHENMFWYRQDPGLGLRLIYFSYDVKMKEKGDIPEGYSVSREKKERFSLILESASTNQTSMYLCASSPSGGYPYEQYFGPGTRLTVT.

The chain has TRBV10-1 and TRBJ2-7; 9 nucleotides line up with TRBD2. Germline V gives CDR1 WNHNN, CDR2 SYGVQD (reference sequence). The CDR3 extends over 15 amino acids. J lost 2 bases, V lost 3 bases, and 5 bases had no gene match. CDR3 coding DNA: TGCGCCAGCAGTGAAAAGGGGACTAGCACCTACGAGCAGTACTTC. Translated: CASSEKGTSTYEQYF.

The chain combines TRBV2 with TRBJ1-1; tentatively, D is TRBD1 (5 bases). Between the trimmed V and J ends, which lost 4 bases and 4 bases, there was a span of 7 bases. The CDR3 extends over 12 amino acids. In germline, CDR1 is SNHLY, CDR2 FYNNEI. CDR3 DNA sequence: TGTGCCAGCAGTGGGGGGGGCACTGAAGCTTTCTTT. Translation gives CASSGGGTEAFF.

V gene TRBV9 combines with J gene TRBJ2-1, with D perhaps TRBD2 (6 bases). The CDR3 is 13 amino acids. V lost 2 bases and J 6 bases, leaving 9 bases between the germline ends. CDR1 and CDR2 (germline): SGDLS, YYNGEE. The CDR3 DNA sequence: TGTGCCAGCAGCGTCTCGGGGGTCAATGAGCAGTTCTTC. Its translation is CASSVSGVNEQFF.

The chain uses TRBV18 and TRBJ1-2; 8 bases align to TRBD1. This CDR3 contains 14 residues. J gave up 6 bases and V 3 bases, and 6 bases lay outside the gene matches. From germline, CDR1 is KGHSH and CDR2 LQKENI. For the CDR3, the DNA is TGTGCCAGCTCACCCACAGGGGGAATAGATGGCTACACCTTC. This encodes CASSPTGGIDGYTF.